Reported below is one TCR beta chain. The source of the sample is a study of blood T cell repertoires in COVID-19. About the research overall: PBMCs, B-cell-depleted T cells, or T cells provided the cDNA or gDNA that made up the material.

Here immunoSEQ multiplex PCR was the method, and the copy in TCRdb shows in-frame clones only, minus some. Found here are fewer than 350,000 clones, under 95% of them singletons; the top ten hold over 2%. After removal of 4 bases from V and 5 bases from J, the junction contained 7 bases not matched to a gene. CDR1 and CDR2 (germline): SNHLY, FYNNEI. The CDR3 length is 16 residues. The chain has TRBV2 and TRBJ2-2, with 10 bases identical to TRBD2. Material: PBMCs or T cells enriched from blood (not recorded which). The receptor was derived from a woman in her thirties or forties with acute COVID-19. Here the CDR3 reads CASSGAAGGLTGELFF. The CDR3 DNA reads as TGTGCCAGCAGTGGGGCAGCGGGGGGGTTGACCGGGGAGCTGTTTTTT.